These 26 T cell receptor beta chains were sequenced from one sample in a study of T cells in localized non-small cell lung cancer. Measured with immunoSEQ multiplex PCR; TCRdb has only the in-frame clones, and not every one. The data contain tens of thousands of clones, 88% of them seen just once; the ten biggest clones take up roughly 13%. Sequenced material: peripheral blood, taken before any cancer treatment. These receptors came from a female donor older than 55 with stage III squamous cell lung carcinoma.

J is TRBJ2-5 and V is TRBV19; no firm D call. Looked up from germline, CDR1 is LNHDA and CDR2 is SQIVND (reference sequence). CDR3 length equals 16 residues. V was pared by 3 bases and J by 1 base, with 15 bases between. The CDR3 sequence: CASSIGSAVFQETQYF. CDR3 in DNA: TGTGCCAGTAGTATTGGATCAGCCGTTTTCCAAGAGACCCAGTACTTC.

This chain joins TRBV5-1 and TRBJ2-1; 12 positions agree with TRBD2. This CDR3 comprises 15 residues. The ends lost 8 bases at V and 8 bases at J; junction bases unmatched: 11. The germline gives CDR1 SGHRS, CDR2 YFSETQ. The chain's CDR3 is CASWLTSGGPDEQFF. CDR3 in DNA: TGCGCCAGTTGGCTTACTAGCGGGGGGCCCGATGAGCAGTTCTTC. The full variable domain, completed using reference TRBV5-1 and TRBJ2-1, is KAGVTQTPRYLIKTRGQQVTLSCSPISGHRSVSWYQQTPGQGLQFLFEYFSETQRNKGNFPGRFSGRQFSNSRSEMNVSTLELGDSALYLCASWLTSGGPDEQFFGPGTRLTVL.

The chain recombines TRBV7-2 with TRBJ2-7; D might be TRBD2 (5 bases). Germline CDR1 and CDR2: SGHTA and FQGNSA. V was cut by 0 bases and J by 3 bases, with 21 bases left in between. This CDR3 is 18 amino acids long. The CDR3 coding sequence is TGTGCCAGCAGCTTAGCGGACCTCGGCGGGCCACGGGACTACGAGCAGTACTTC. This sequence encodes CASSLADLGGPRDYEQYF.

The rearrangement links TRBV29-1 to TRBJ2-3; 9 nucleotides agree with TRBD2. The CDR3 extends over 14 amino acids. From germline, CDR1 is SQVTM and CDR2 ANQGSEA. The J segment lost 3 bases and the V segment lost 5 bases, leaving 6 bases of the junction unmatched. In DNA, the CDR3 is TGCAGCGTTTCTAGCGGGACCCAGACAGATACGCAGTATTTT. Translating it yields CSVSSGTQTDTQYF.

The V gene is TRBV30, the J gene TRBJ1-4, with D perhaps TRBD1 (5 bases). From germline, CDR1 is GTSNPN and CDR2 SVGIG (reference sequence). The CDR3 runs to 13 residues. V lost 1 base and J lost 3, with 6 bases in between. The CDR3 coding sequence is TGTGCCTGGAGTGGGGGGGCTAATGAAAAACTGTTTTTT. Its protein product is CAWSGGANEKLFF.

The rearrangement joins TRBV7-3 to TRBJ1-2, with D hard to call. Between the trimmed V and J ends, which lost 5 bases and 0 bases, there was a span of 10 bases. CDR1 is SGHTA, CDR2 FQGTGA, per germline. This CDR3 comprises 14 residues. The CDR3 nucleotides are TGTGCCAGCAGCCCCACGACATCTAACTATGGCTACACCTTC. This codes for CASSPTTSNYGYTF.

The chain links TRBV6-1 to TRBJ1-2; 8 bases line up with TRBD1. J was trimmed by 4 bases and V by 5 bases; bases with no gene match: 9. CDR1 is MNHNS, CDR2 SASEGT, per germline. This CDR3 is 15 amino acids long. CDR3 DNA sequence: TGTGCCAGCAGTTTAGAGACAGGGGCTGTCTATGGCTACACCTTC. Encoded protein: CASSLETGAVYGYTF.

This chain connects TRBV5-4 to TRBJ1-1; tentative D call: TRBD1 (6 bases). This CDR3 comprises 14 residues. Germline V gives CDR1 SGHNT, CDR2 YYREEE (reference sequence). V lost 0 bases and J 6 bases, leaving 12 bases between the germline ends. Here the CDR3 reads CASSLAGGTAEAFF. The CDR3 nucleotides read TGTGCCAGCAGCTTGGCGGGGGGCACAGCTGAAGCTTTCTTT.

The chain employs TRBV4-3 and TRBJ2-1; unclear D gene. The V gene's germline CDR1 is LGHNA and CDR2 YSLEER. V lost 1 base, J lost 0 bases, and 10 bases lay in between. The CDR3 is made up of 16 amino acids. The CDR3 bases are TGCGCCAGCAGCCAAGTGTGGTCTAGCTCCTACAATGAGCAGTTCTTC. It specifies CASSQVWSSSYNEQFF.

In its sample, this clone was seen once. The rearrangement uses TRBV2 and TRBJ2-3; D is possibly TRBD2 (5 bases). The germline CDR1 and CDR2 sequences are SNHLY and FYNNEI. The CDR3 extends over 14 amino acids. Trimming stripped 0 bases from V and 5 bases from J, with 9 bases between. The CDR3 sequence: CASSEALREDTQYF. The CDR3 DNA follows: TGTGCCAGCAGTGAAGCGCTCCGGGAAGATACGCAGTATTTT.

The V call is TRBV5-5, the J call TRBJ2-2, with 12 nucleotides matching TRBD2. Per the germline V gene, CDR1 is SGHKS and CDR2 is YYEKEE (reference sequence). This CDR3 region has 20 residues. V gave up 1 base and J gave up 0 bases; unmatched junction bases: 10. The DNA of the CDR3 is TGTGCCAGCAGCTTGAGATCTGGACTAGCGGGAATTACGAACACCGGGGAGCTGTTTTTT. It yields the protein CASSLRSGLAGITNTGELFF.

The chain recombines TRBV5-6 with TRBJ1-2; 9 positions match TRBD1. The CDR3 sequence is 14 residues long. V was clipped by 5 bases and J by 4 bases; unmatched bases: 6. Germline assignment: CDR1 SGHDT and CDR2 YYEEEE. The CDR3 bases are TGTGCCAGCAGTTATACAGGGGGCGGCTATGGCTACACCTTC. Encoded protein: CASSYTGGGYGYTF.

This sequence joins TRBV11-3 and TRBJ2-3, with 10 nucleotides matching TRBD2. V gave up 4 bases and J gave up 0 bases; unmatched junction bases: 4. In germline, CDR1 is SGHNT, CDR2 YENEEA. CDR3 size: 16 residues. This CDR3 reads CASSSISGGSTDTQYF. The CDR3 region has the DNA TGTGCCAGCAGCTCCATTAGCGGGGGGAGCACAGATACGCAGTATTTT.

This clone has only one observation. The chain carries TRBV5-5 and TRBJ2-1; D possibly matches TRBD1 or TRBD2 (6 bases each). This CDR3 spans 16 amino acids. Germline V gene sequence: CDR1 SGHKS, CDR2 YYEKEE (reference sequence). V gave up 0 bases and J gave up 3 bases, with 13 bases separating them. The CDR3 here is CASSLAGGGYYNEQFF. In DNA form, the CDR3 reads TGTGCCAGCAGCTTGGCCGGAGGGGGTTACTACAATGAGCAGTTCTTC.

This clone was counted once. The chain carries TRBV5-1 and TRBJ2-3; D perhaps matches TRBD1 (6 bases). Trimming took off 4 bases at V and 2 bases at J, with 17 bases between the two ends. Germline lookup yields CDR1 SGHRS and CDR2 YFSETQ. This CDR3 has 16 amino acids. The CDR3 DNA reads TGCGCCAGCAGCCAGGGCGTGGGGGACACCACAGATACGCAGTATTTT. The encoded protein is CASSQGVGDTTDTQYF.

This rearrangement joins TRBV2 to TRBJ2-3; 9 nucleotides align to TRBD1. CDR1 is SNHLY and CDR2 is FYNNEI in the germline V gene. With V trimmed by 5 bases and J by 1 base, 4 bases remained unmatched. The CDR3 extends over 15 amino acids. The CDR3 DNA sequence: TGTGCCAGCAGTCCCAGGACAGGGGGCACAGATACGCAGTATTTT. Protein product: CASSPRTGGTDTQYF.

The rearrangement joins TRBV7-9 to TRBJ2-3, with D maybe TRBD2 (6 bases). Germline CDR1 is SEHNR and CDR2 is FQNEAQ (reference sequence). V lost 1 base and J lost 0, with 11 bases in between. This CDR3 has 16 residues. The CDR3, as DNA: TGTGCCAGCAGCTTAGTAGCGGAGGCTAGCACAGATACGCAGTATTTT. Translation: CASSLVAEASTDTQYF.

As DNA, the CDR3 is TGCGCCAGCAGCTTGATAGCGGGGGCAGATACGCAGTATTTT. Its protein product is CASSLIAGADTQYF. The chain recombines TRBV5-1 with TRBJ2-3; 9 bases fit TRBD2. The CDR3 loop spans 14 amino acids. CDR1 SGHRS and CDR2 YFSETQ come from the germline V gene. Trimming cost V 1 base and J 4 bases; bases outside gene matches: 1.

The V gene is TRBV5-8, the J gene TRBJ2-3, with 11 bases fitting TRBD2. CDR3 length: 13 amino acids. Unmatched junction bases numbered 7, after V lost 6 bases and J lost 10 bases. Germline V lookup: CDR1 SGHTS, CDR2 YDEGEE. CDR3 sequence: CASKKQGLAAQYF. As DNA, the CDR3 is TGTGCCAGCAAGAAGCAGGGACTAGCGGCGCAGTATTTT.

The V call is TRBV13, the J call TRBJ2-3; 15 bases fit TRBD2. With V trimmed by 5 bases and J by 1 base, 10 bases remained unmatched. This CDR3 is built from 19 residues. Germline CDR1 PRHDT, CDR2 FYEKMQ (reference sequence). The CDR3 sequence is CASSLGLAGGPLRTDTQYF. The CDR3 region has the DNA TGTGCCAGCAGCCTCGGACTAGCGGGGGGGCCTCTACGCACAGATACGCAGTATTTT.

The chain joins TRBV18 to TRBJ2-7; perhaps TRBD2 as D (5 bases). V dropped 6 bases and J dropped 0 bases, with 12 bases sitting between them. Germline V gives CDR1 KGHSH, CDR2 LQKENI. The CDR3 has 14 amino acids. CDR3 DNA sequence: TGTGCCAGCTCGAACGGTGGGAGCTCCTACGAGCAGTACTTC. It translates to CASSNGGSSYEQYF.

In its sample, this clone was seen a few times. The chain has TRBV30 and TRBJ2-3; D is possibly TRBD2 (7 bases). The CDR3 length is 13 residues. CDR1 GTSNPN and CDR2 SVGIG come from the germline V gene (reference sequence). V was shortened by 2 bases and J by 7 bases, with 13 bases between the two germline ends. Here the CDR3 DNA reads TGTGCCTGGAGTAGGGGGGGAGTAAATACGCAGTATTTT. It encodes CAWSRGGVNTQYF.

This chain joins TRBV10-2 and TRBJ1-4; maybe TRBD1 (5 bases). Per the germline V gene, CDR1 is WSHSY and CDR2 is SAAADI. CDR3 length equals 13 residues. Trimming stripped 7 bases from V and 0 bases from J, with 6 bases between. The CDR3 coding sequence is TGCGCCAGCACCAGGGCAACTAATGAAAAACTGTTTTTT. Translated, it gives CASTRATNEKLFF.

The chain joins TRBV5-1 to TRBJ2-2, with 8 bases lining up with TRBD2. CDR1 and CDR2 from the germline V gene are SGHRS and YFSETQ. V shed 4 bases, J shed 1 base, and the junction held 9 bases outside the gene matches. The CDR3 runs 17 residues. The chain's CDR3 is CASSHRGAGGNTGELFF. The CDR3, as DNA: TGCGCCAGCAGCCATCGTGGGGCGGGAGGGAACACCGGGGAGCTGTTTTTT. Full variable domain (outside the CDR3, taken from reference TRBV5-1 and TRBJ2-2): KAGVTQTPRYLIKTRGQQVTLSCSPISGHRSVSWYQQTPGQGLQFLFEYFSETQRNKGNFPGRFSGRQFSNSRSEMNVSTLELGDSALYLCASSHRGAGGNTGELFFGEGSRLTVL.

The rearrangement joins TRBV6-6 to TRBJ1-4; D not certain. The CDR3 sequence is 15 residues long. Germline CDR1 is MNHNY and CDR2 is SVGAGI (reference sequence). V was trimmed by 5 bases and J by 0 bases, leaving 10 bases between them. Here the CDR3 reads CASSGTLATNEKLFF. The CDR3 coding sequence is TGTGCCAGCAGTGGTACACTTGCAACTAATGAAAAACTGTTTTTT.

The chain carries TRBV5-5 and TRBJ2-2; D not certain. Germline CDR1 SGHKS, CDR2 YYEKEE (reference sequence). The CDR3 sequence is 14 residues long. V lost 4 bases to trimming and J lost 3 bases, with 10 bases between them. DNA of the CDR3: TGTGCCAGCAGCCTCGGTAGGGACACCGGGGAGCTGTTTTTT. It translates to CASSLGRDTGELFF.